This T cell receptor beta chain was recovered during a study of molecular identifiers for immune sequencing clone quantification. This clonotype appeared many times. Its antigen remains unidentified. The V gene's germline CDR1 is SEHNR and CDR2 FQNEAQ (reference sequence). Deletions cut 4 bases from V and 0 bases from J, with 4 bases between. This CDR3 spans 13 amino acids. TCRdb redid the calling of the PCR reads with MiXCR, one entry per CDR3 protein. The table has about 40,000 distinct CDR3 sequences, 20% to 25% seen once. Overall study results and limits: Beyond 20 RNA copies, clones held over 97% of effector molecules, compared with under 1% in naive cells.

The receptor's source is a human donor in good health. Some libraries in this study had Jurkat cell RNA spiked in. Sequencing was done on a sample of naive CD8+ T cells from blood, with Jurkat cell RNA spiked in. The subset here: FACS-sorted CD8+CD4-CCR7+CD45RA+ naive T cells. The rearrangement uses TRBV7-9 and TRBJ1-5; D call uncertain. The chain's CDR3 is CASSSSSNQPQHF. CDR3 sequence (DNA): TGTGCCAGCAGCTCGAGTAGCAATCAGCCCCAGCATTTT.